One sample yielded the 27 T cell receptor beta chains listed below, sequenced in a study of T cells after yellow fever vaccination. TCRdb re-derived calls from the 5' RACE reads in MiXCR, one entry per CDR3 protein. The repertoire includes roughly 120,000 distinct CDR3 sequences, under 9% of them detected once, and roughly 27% sits in the top ten. Sample: CD8+ T cells sorted from PBMCs, taken 45 days after the yellow fever booster vaccination. These receptors came from a man younger than 45 who received the YFV17D yellow fever vaccine.

The J gene is TRBJ2-7, the V gene TRBV7-2, with 7 bases fitting TRBD2. The CDR3 covers 15 residues. Germline lookup yields CDR1 SGHTA and CDR2 FQGNSA. The V gene end was trimmed by 5 bases and the J gene end by 7 bases; junction bases not matched to a gene: 14. DNA for the CDR3: TGTGCCAGCAGCCAGCGGGACGGCCTGGGAGGAGAGCAGTACTTC. Protein: CASSQRDGLGGEQYF.

This clonotype was counted ten times or more. This chain connects TRBV6-5 to TRBJ2-7; D is uncertain. Trimming removed 7 bases from V and 1 base from J, with 8 bases in between. This CDR3 comprises 12 residues. In germline, CDR1 is MNHEY, CDR2 SVGAGI. For the CDR3, the DNA is TGTGCCAGCACCGCCGGGTCCTACGAGCAGTACTTC. It is translated as CASTAGSYEQYF.

This clonotype was detected only a few times. This sequence joins TRBV6-2 or TRBV6-3 and TRBJ2-1; no clear D. CDR3 length: 17 residues. V lost 4 bases to trimming and J lost 0 bases, with 16 bases between them. CDR1 is MNHEY, CDR2 SVGEGT, per germline. In DNA form, the CDR3 reads TGTGCCAGCAGTTTTCCCAGGCACGGCAGCTCCTACAATGAGCAGTTCTTC. The encoded protein is CASSFPRHGSSYNEQFF.

This clonotype has just a few counts. The chain recombines TRBV30 with TRBJ2-1; TRBD2 aligns across 9 bases. This CDR3 has 17 amino acids. V shed 2 bases and J 2 bases; nucleotides not matched to a gene: 10. Germline V CDR1 and CDR2: GTSNPN, SVGIG (reference sequence). Here the CDR3 reads CAWSPTVAGAAYNEQFF. CDR3 DNA: TGTGCCTGGAGTCCCACCGTAGCGGGAGCAGCCTACAATGAGCAGTTCTTC.

A note on this clonotype: Relative to the germline gene, one junction end is altered; a read error may explain this. The rearrangement joins TRBV7-7 to TRBJ2-7; 7 bases line up with TRBD2. The CDR3 has 14 residues. Germline V gene lookup returns CDR1 SSHAT and CDR2 FNYEAQ (reference sequence). In nucleotides, the CDR3 is TGTGCTAGCAGCTTGGGGCCGACTAGCCTCGAGCAGTACTTC. It codes for CASSLGPTSLEQYF.

This clonotype was found many times. The chain recombines TRBV21-1 with TRBJ1-5; the DNA was not used to check the table's D call, TRBD1. TRBV21-1 is a listed pseudogene. The CDR3 is made up of 18 amino acids. DNA for the CDR3: TGTGCCAGCAGCACACGGGACAGGGGCGTAAATAGCAATCAGCCCCAGCATTTT. It is translated as CASSTRDRGVNSNQPQHF.

This clonotype was counted between two and nine times. This chain uses TRBV29-1 with TRBJ2-7; D tentatively reads TRBD1 or TRBD2 (7 bases each). The CDR3 covers 14 residues. Deletions cut 1 base from V and 3 bases from J, with 13 bases between. The germline V gene encodes CDR1 SQVTM and CDR2 ANQGSEA. CDR3 region: CSVEGAGGVYEQYF. The CDR3 nucleotides read TGCAGCGTTGAAGGGGCAGGGGGGGTCTACGAGCAGTACTTC.

This clonotype has ten or more counts. CDR3 loop: CASKRMHTEAFF. For the CDR3, the DNA is TGTGCCAGCAAGAGGATGCACACTGAAGCTTTCTTT. V gene TRBV6-1 combines with J gene TRBJ1-1; D gene ambiguous. Per the germline V gene, CDR1 is MNHNS and CDR2 is SASEGT. The CDR3 extends over 12 amino acids. The V gene lost 7 bases and the J gene lost 3 bases, with 9 bases spanning the gap.

This clonotype has a count of ten or more. The V call is TRBV11-2, the J call TRBJ2-7; tentatively, D is TRBD2 (5 bases). Trimming took 7 bases from V and 2 from J, leaving 12 bases between them. The CDR3 totals 13 residues. CDR1 SGHAT and CDR2 FQNNGV come from the germline V gene. As DNA, the CDR3 is TGTGCCAGCATGACCGGAGGCACCTACGAGCAGTACTTC. It translates to CASMTGGTYEQYF.

A note on this clonotype: A much larger clone differs from this one at a single base, so this may be a read error. The chain joins TRBV29-1 to TRBJ1-1, with unresolved D. Germline loops: CDR1 SQVTM, CDR2 ANQGSEA. The CDR3 spans 11 residues. Deletions cut 5 bases from V and 3 bases from J, with 7 bases between. The CDR3 region has the DNA TGCAGCGTTACAGAGCACACTGAAGCTTTCTTT. Translation: CSVTEHTEAFF.

The table lists this clonotype with many counts. The rearrangement links TRBV29-1 to TRBJ2-3; D remains unclear. CDR1 is SQVTM and CDR2 is ANQGSEA in the germline V gene. There are 10 residues in the CDR3. Trimming stripped 6 bases from V and 5 bases from J, with 6 bases between. The CDR3 here is CSVRRDTQYF. DNA of the CDR3: TGCAGCGTCAGGAGAGATACGCAGTATTTT.

This clonotype was counted ten times or more. V usage is TRBV28 and J usage is TRBJ2-1; no definite D call. The CDR3 spans 16 residues. Germline V gene sequence: CDR1 MDHEN, CDR2 SYDVKM. Trimming removed 4 bases from V and 0 bases from J, with 13 bases in between. CDR3 region: CASSSVGSSSYNEQFF. The CDR3 nucleotides read TGTGCCAGCAGTTCCGTTGGATCGTCCTCCTACAATGAGCAGTTCTTC.

At least ten counts were recorded for this clonotype. The chain recombines TRBV6-1 with TRBJ1-1; tentative D call: TRBD1 (5 bases). The V gene lost 6 bases and the J gene lost 0 bases, with 11 bases spanning the gap. The CDR3 is 14 amino acids. CDR1 is MNHNS, CDR2 SASEGT, per germline. CDR3: CASSRGEVNTEAFF. The DNA of the CDR3 is TGTGCCAGCAGCCGAGGGGAGGTGAACACTGAAGCTTTCTTT.

This clonotype was found a few times. V is TRBV12-3 or TRBV12-4 and J is TRBJ2-5, with 11 bases matching TRBD1. V was pared by 6 bases and J by 9 bases, with 12 bases of the junction left unmatched. The CDR3 sequence is 15 residues long. CDR3 coding DNA: TGTGCCAGCAGCCCCTCCGGGACAGGGGGTCTGTCCCAGTACTTC. It yields the protein CASSPSGTGGLSQYF.

This chain links TRBV24-1 with TRBJ2-3; tentatively, D is TRBD2 (5 bases). CDR1 and CDR2 (germline): KGHDR, SFDVKD. The ends were cut back, 7 bases at V and 5 bases at J, with 24 bases in the middle. This CDR3 has 17 amino acids. The CDR3 here is CATSAGVVGRGGDTQYF. The DNA of the CDR3 is TGTGCCACCAGCGCCGGTGTCGTGGGGAGAGGAGGAGATACGCAGTATTTT.

The table lists this clonotype with many counts. The chain couples TRBV6-6 to TRBJ2-7; maybe TRBD2 (5 bases). The CDR3 is 11 amino acids. V dropped 8 bases and J dropped 0 bases, with 5 bases sitting between them. From germline, CDR1 is MNHNY and CDR2 SVGAGI (reference sequence). CDR3 DNA sequence: TGTGCCAGCGGGAGCTCCTACGAGCAGTACTTC. This gives the protein CASGSSYEQYF.

On this clonotype: Given a much more abundant clone one base away, this may be a read error. The rearrangement links TRBV12-3 or TRBV12-4 to TRBJ1-2; 8 nucleotides line up with TRBD1. The CDR3 spans 12 residues. Trimming at V came to 10 bases and at J to 3 bases, leaving 4 bases not matched to a gene. The CDR3 DNA follows: TGTGCCACCACAGGGGGGGACTATGGCTACACCTTC. Its protein product is CATTGGDYGYTF.

This clonotype was counted a few times. The chain recombines TRBV7-9 with TRBJ1-1, with D unclear. Germline CDR1 reads SEHNR; CDR2 reads FQNEAQ (reference sequence). V lost 7 bases to trimming and J lost 0 bases, with 15 bases between them. CDR3 length: 15 amino acids. CDR3 loop: CASTLLWEMNTEAFF. DNA for the CDR3: TGTGCCAGCACCCTCCTGTGGGAAATGAACACTGAAGCTTTCTTT.

This clonotype was observed a few times. The gene calls are TRBV6-2 or TRBV6-3 and TRBJ1-5; D uncertain. The V gene's germline CDR1 is MNHEY and CDR2 SVGEGT. The CDR3 contains 14 residues. Trimming left V 4 bases short and J 1 base short, with 8 bases between. The CDR3 DNA reads TGTGCCAGCAGTTGGGTCAGGAGCAATCAGCCCCAGCATTTT. Protein product: CASSWVRSNQPQHF.

This clonotype was counted many times. The chain carries TRBV18 and TRBJ2-7; weak D call: TRBD2 (5 bases). V was pared by 6 bases and J by 5 bases, with 17 bases between. The CDR3 totals 14 residues. The germline CDR1 and CDR2 sequences are KGHSH and LQKENI. In DNA, the CDR3 is TGTGCCAGCTCCGAGGGATCGATTAACAACGAGCAGTACTTC. This translates into CASSEGSINNEQYF.

This clonotype was observed at least ten times. The CDR3 bases are TGTGCCAGCAGCCTAGGTCCCCTGGAGCTGTTTTTT. This sequence encodes CASSLGPLELFF. The chain combines TRBV7-2 with TRBJ2-2; no firm D call. Germline V gene sequence: CDR1 SGHTA, CDR2 FQGNSA. The V end was cut by 5 bases, the J end by 10 bases, with 11 bases between. CDR3 length: 12 amino acids.

The chain couples TRBV5-1 to TRBJ2-7; D is perhaps TRBD1 (6 bases). This CDR3 has 11 residues. Germline loops: CDR1 SGHRS, CDR2 YFSETQ. V was pared by 7 bases and J by 5 bases, with 10 bases between. Here the CDR3 reads CASQGMDEQYF. The CDR3 bases are TGCGCCAGCCAGGGGATGGACGAGCAGTACTTC.

This clonotype came up many times. The chain is built from TRBV6-5 and TRBJ2-5; D is possibly TRBD1 (6 bases). The germline V gene encodes CDR1 MNHEY and CDR2 SVGAGI. Trimming cost V 0 bases and J 4 bases, with 15 bases left between them. The CDR3 runs to 16 residues. Here the CDR3 reads CASSYSEPTGRETQYF. The CDR3 coding sequence is TGTGCCAGCAGTTACTCCGAACCTACAGGGAGAGAGACCCAGTACTTC.

This clonotype was counted at least ten times. The chain uses TRBV6-2 or TRBV6-3 and TRBJ2-7; 11 nucleotides agree with TRBD2. Germline V gene lookup returns CDR1 MNHEY and CDR2 SVGEGT. The CDR3 sequence is 13 residues long. V lost 8 bases, J lost 1 base, and 1 base stayed unmatched. The CDR3, as DNA: TGTGCCAGCGGGACTAGCGGTTCCTACGAGCAGTACTTC. Amino acids: CASGTSGSYEQYF.

Many counts were recorded for this clonotype. In DNA form, the CDR3 reads TGTGCCAGCAGCTTCACTAGCGGGGGTGACAATGAGCAGTTCTTC. It yields the protein CASSFTSGGDNEQFF. The rearrangement joins TRBV7-2 to TRBJ2-1, with 11 nucleotides matching TRBD2. This CDR3 region has 15 residues. CDR1 SGHTA and CDR2 FQGNSA come from the germline V gene. V lost 3 bases and J lost 5; bases outside the gene matches: 3.

This clonotype has at least ten counts. The V gene is TRBV12-3 or TRBV12-4, the J gene TRBJ2-1; D gene ambiguous. V was pared by 6 bases and J by 8 bases, with 11 bases between. This CDR3 is built from 12 residues. CDR3 residues: CASRGGWDEQFF. CDR3 coding DNA: TGTGCCAGCAGGGGTGGGTGGGATGAGCAGTTCTTC.

Many counts were recorded for this clonotype. This chain connects TRBV29-1 to TRBJ1-1; a possible D gene is TRBD1 (6 bases). CDR3 size: 10 residues. Deletions cut 6 bases from V and 8 bases from J, with 10 bases between. Germline values: CDR1 SQVTM, CDR2 ANQGSEA. Here the CDR3 DNA reads TGCAGCGTCGGGACACAAGAAGCTTTCTTT. Translation: CSVGTQEAFF.